Listed below are T cell receptor beta chains from one sample, sequenced in a study of OX40 agonist ivuxolimab in advanced cancers. Sequencing was performed with immunoSEQ multiplex PCR; in TCRdb, only in-frame clones are kept and a portion is missing. The data show some 30,000 clones, with roughly 83% seen just once and 20% to 30% held by the top ten. The sequences come from CD4+ or CD8+ T cells sorted from blood, collected in a trial of the OX40 agonist ivuxolimab. The receptors stem from an adult with an advanced solid tumor such as melanoma, head and neck, liver or kidney cancer. Both conserved end residues are part of each CDR3. A D gene is named only where the DNA matches it firmly. Size is stated for part of the rows, as once, few or many counts, or as a class when the clone is expanded.

clone_size,d_call,j_call,v_call,cdr3_nt,cdr3_aa
NA,NA,TRBJ2-1,TRBV7-9,TGTGCCAGCAGCTTAGGGGGTTGGTGGCCCCTCTACAATGAGCAGTTCTTC,CASSLGGWWPLYNEQFF
NA,NA,TRBJ2-1,TRBV5-8,TGTGCCAGCAGCTTTATGCGCGGAGTGCCCCATAGTAGCTCCTACAATGAGCAGTTCTTC,CASSFMRGVPHSSSYNEQFF
NA,NA,TRBJ2-1,TRBV19,TGTGCCAGTAGTATCTTCGACTACAATGAGCAGTTCTTC,CASSIFDYNEQFF
NA,NA,TRBJ2-5,TRBV6-5,TGTGCCAGCAGTTCCATCACTAAGACCCAGTACTTC,CASSSITKTQYF
NA,TRBD1,TRBJ2-7,TRBV6-5,TGTGCCAGCAGTTTGACAGGGCTCGAGCAGTACTTC,CASSLTGLEQYF
NA,NA,TRBJ2-1,TRBV21-1,TGTGCCAGCAGCCAAGCGGACTCGGACAATGAGCAGTTCTTC,CASSQADSDNEQFF
NA,NA,TRBJ2-7,TRBV13,TGTGCCAGCAGCTTAGGTAGCTACGAGCAGTACTTC,CASSLGSYEQYF
NA,NA,TRBJ2-5,TRBV10-2,TGCGCCAGCAGGCCCCGTACTAGGGGTAGGGAGACCCAGTACTTC,CASRPRTRGRETQYF
many,NA,TRBJ2-7,TRBV7-9,TGTGCCAGCAGTGAAGGAGGAAACTACGAGCAGTACTTC,CASSEGGNYEQYF
NA,NA,TRBJ2-5,TRBV27,TGTGTCACCTCTGGTGGGAGGGAGACCCAGTACTTC,CVTSGGRETQYF
NA,NA,TRBJ2-7,TRBV7-9,TGTGCCAGCAGCTCACACTCAGGACGCTACTCCTACGAGCAGTACTTC,CASSSHSGRYSYEQYF
few,NA,TRBJ2-5,TRBV11-3,TGTGCCAGCAGCTCCTACGGATACGGAGCTGAGACCCAGTACTTC,CASSSYGYGAETQYF
NA,NA,TRBJ1-1,TRBV11-3,TGTGCCAGCAGCTTAGATCTGGGGGGGGCAGGGAACACTGAAGCTTTCTTT,CASSLDLGGAGNTEAFF
NA,TRBD2,TRBJ2-3,TRBV29-1,TGCAGCGTTGAAGCCCCTAGCGGGAGGTCGCGGGATACGCAGTATTTT,CSVEAPSGRSRDTQYF
NA,NA,TRBJ2-3,TRBV5-4,TGTGCCAGCAGCTTTGGGAAGTACACAGATACGCAGTATTTT,CASSFGKYTDTQYF
NA,TRBD2,TRBJ2-1,TRBV28,TGTGCCAGCAGTGCAAGCGGGAGTGCCTACAATGAGCAGTTCTTC,CASSASGSAYNEQFF
NA,TRBD1,TRBJ1-5,TRBV7-8,TGTGCCAGCAGCCCCCGTGGGGGGGGACAGGGGTTTCAGCCCCAGCATTTT,CASSPRGGGQGFQPQHF
NA,NA,TRBJ2-2,TRBV7-6,TGTGCCAGCAGCTCATCTAGACAACGCGCGAACACCGGGGAGCTGTTTTTT,CASSSSRQRANTGELFF
NA,NA,TRBJ2-3,TRBV11-2,TGTGCCAGCAGCTTAGTGGACCGACAGGGCACAGATACGCAGTATTTT,CASSLVDRQGTDTQYF
NA,TRBD2,TRBJ2-1,TRBV9,TGTGCCAGCAGCGCGGGAGGGCCCTCCTACAATGAGCAGTTCTTC,CASSAGGPSYNEQFF
NA,NA,TRBJ1-1,TRBV28,TGTGCCAGCAGACTCGGACAGAACACTGAAGCTTTCTTT,CASRLGQNTEAFF
NA,NA,TRBJ2-5,TRBV7-9,TGTGCCAGCAGCCCAAATACCGCGACTTGGAGGGGACAAGAGACCCAGTACTTC,CASSPNTATWRGQETQYF
NA,NA,TRBJ1-2,TRBV5-6,TGTGCCAGCAGCTTTATGGACGGACTCTACACCTTC,CASSFMDGLYTF
NA,TRBD1,TRBJ2-5,TRBV7-9,TGTGCCAGCAGCTCGGTGGACAGGGAGTCAGAGACCCAGTACTTC,CASSSVDRESETQYF
NA,NA,TRBJ2-7,TRBV10-1,TGCGCCAGCAGTGAGTCCCTAGCCGATAGCTCCTACGAGCAGTACTTC,CASSESLADSSYEQYF
NA,TRBD1,TRBJ2-2,TRBV19,TGTGCCAGTAGTGGGGACAGGGTCACCGGGGAGCTGTTTTTT,CASSGDRVTGELFF
NA,TRBD2,TRBJ2-1,TRBV4-1,TGCGCCAGCAGCCGCGACTGGACTAGCCCCCACAATGAGCAGTTCTTC,CASSRDWTSPHNEQFF
NA,NA,TRBJ2-4,TRBV4-1,TGCGCCAGCAGCCAACAGACCTCGAATGTAGCCAAAAACATTCAGTACTTC,CASSQQTSNVAKNIQYF
once,TRBD2,TRBJ2-7,TRBV28,TGTGCCAGCAGTTTCCCGGGACTAGCGGGGACCTACGAGCAGTACTTC,CASSFPGLAGTYEQYF
NA,TRBD2,TRBJ2-1,TRBV7-3,TGTGCCAGCAGCTTAATTGCGGGAGGGAACAATGAGCAGTTCTTC,CASSLIAGGNNEQFF
medium-sized,NA,TRBJ2-7,TRBV29-1,TGCAGCGTTGTAGGCCAGGGAGTTTACGAGCAGTACTTC,CSVVGQGVYEQYF
NA,NA,TRBJ2-5,TRBV27,TGTGCCAGCAGTTTAAGGCGGGACCGGGGAGAGACCCAGTACTTC,CASSLRRDRGETQYF
once,TRBD2,TRBJ2-3,TRBV4-1,TGCGCCAGCAGCTACCTTGGACTAGCGGGAGGGCCGACTGGCACAGATACGCAGTATTTT,CASSYLGLAGGPTGTDTQYF
NA,NA,TRBJ2-1,TRBV13,TGTGCCAGCAGTGATACTCAGGGGAGCTCCTACAATGAGCAGTTCTTC,CASSDTQGSSYNEQFF
NA,TRBD2,TRBJ2-1,TRBV7-9,TGTGCCAGCAGCAATCTGGGCGGGAGCTCCTACAATGAGCAGTTCTTC,CASSNLGGSSYNEQFF
NA,NA,TRBJ2-7,TRBV7-9,TGTGCCAGCAGCCGTCCGCCCGACGGGGAGCAGTACTTC,CASSRPPDGEQYF
NA,NA,TRBJ1-2,TRBV30,TGTGCCTGGAGTGTGGGAATCCCGACCGCTAACTATGGCTACACCTTC,CAWSVGIPTANYGYTF
once,TRBD1,TRBJ2-3,TRBV13,TGTGCCAGCAGCCTGCAGGGGGCTGATTTAGGAGATACGCAGTATTTT,CASSLQGADLGDTQYF
NA,TRBD2,TRBJ2-7,TRBV4-1,TGCGCCAGCAGCCAAGATGGGGGGGATCCCTACGAGCAGTACTTC,CASSQDGGDPYEQYF
NA,NA,TRBJ2-2,TRBV19,TGTGCCAGTAGTATCCGGGACCCCACCGGGGAGCTGTTTTTT,CASSIRDPTGELFF
NA,TRBD2,TRBJ2-7,TRBV6-1,TGTGCCAGCACCGGGAGGGCCTCCTACGAGCAGTACTTC,CASTGRASYEQYF
NA,NA,TRBJ2-1,TRBV27,TGTGCCAGCGGTGAGAGCTCCTACAATGAGCAGTTCTTC,CASGESSYNEQFF
NA,NA,TRBJ2-3,TRBV27,TGTGCCAGCAGTTTAATCCAGGGGCCAGACACAGATACGCAGTATTTT,CASSLIQGPDTDTQYF
NA,NA,TRBJ1-1,TRBV27,TGTGCCAGCAGTTTGGTGAGGGGCTCGAACACTGAAGCTTTCTTT,CASSLVRGSNTEAFF
NA,NA,TRBJ1-1,TRBV9,TGTGCCAGCAGCGTAGGGGGGGCCACTGAAGCTTTCTTT,CASSVGGATEAFF
few,TRBD2,TRBJ2-7,TRBV11-3,TGTGCCAGCAGCCCCTGGACTAGCGGGACCTCCTACGAGCAGTACTTC,CASSPWTSGTSYEQYF
NA,TRBD1,TRBJ2-7,TRBV4-2,TGTGCCAGCAGCCAGGGCAGGGGGCCTTACGAGCAGTACTTC,CASSQGRGPYEQYF
NA,NA,TRBJ2-1,TRBV28,TGTGCCAGCACCCTCGGAATGGCTGTCTACAATGAGCAGTTCTTC,CASTLGMAVYNEQFF
NA,NA,TRBJ2-7,TRBV28,TGTGCCAGCAGCCTCCCGCGCCTATCCTACGAGCAGTACTTC,CASSLPRLSYEQYF
NA,NA,TRBJ1-6,TRBV7-8,TGTGCCAGCAGCTTAGAGGGGGGCGGGTATTCACCCCTCCACTTT,CASSLEGGGYSPLHF
once,NA,TRBJ2-7,TRBV18,TGTGCCAGCTCACCACCGAAGGGGTCGAGCTCCTACGAGCAGTACTTC,CASSPPKGSSSYEQYF
once,TRBD1,TRBJ1-5,TRBV5-3,TGTGCCAGAAGCCCTGGGACAGAAAATCAGCCCCAGCATTTT,CARSPGTENQPQHF
medium-sized,TRBD1,TRBJ1-1,TRBV5-1,TGCGCCAGCAGCTTGGCAGGGGGGTACACTGAAGCTTTCTTT,CASSLAGGYTEAFF
NA,TRBD2,TRBJ2-3,TRBV6-1,TGTGCCAGCAGTGGAGCGGGAGGGCCCACAGATACGCAGTATTTT,CASSGAGGPTDTQYF
NA,NA,TRBJ2-2,TRBV29-1,TGCAGCGCTGTAGGGACAGGTGGGGCGGGAGTGCACCGGGAGCTGTTTTTT,CSAVGTGGAGVHRELFF